One sample yielded the 4 T cell receptor beta chains listed below, sequenced in a study of response to subunit inactivated influenza vaccine (dated by TCRdb to the late 2010s). Receptor libraries were prepared by RT-PCR. TCRdb shows the sequencer as Illumina HiSeq 2500. The public reads were reprocessed in TCRdb via fastp at Q25 and MiXCR, keeping in-frame beta chains. Rows are combined by CDR3 protein, so each entry shows the most common genes and DNA. Counted in this sample were about 170,000 distinct CDR3 sequences; roughly 10% of them appeared once. Around 35% of the sample comes from the top ten. The sequenced sample was CD8+ T cells sorted from PBMCs, obtained roughly 24 months after vaccination. Receptor source: a man aged 50 to 75 who received an inactivated influenza vaccine. Donor details come from another sample of the same person, matched by shared clones.

The chain couples TRBV7-9 to TRBJ1-5; TRBD1 might be the D (5 bases). The CDR3 loop spans 14 amino acids. Germline-derived CDR1 and CDR2 are SEHNR and FQNEAQ (reference sequence). Trimming cost V 3 bases and J 1 base, with 7 bases left between them. DNA for the CDR3: TGTGCCAGCAGCTTTGACAGAAGCAATCAGCCCCAGCATTTT. It codes for CASSFDRSNQPQHF.

This clonotype was found a few times. This chain connects TRBV6-1 to TRBJ1-6; D gene ambiguous. V was trimmed by 7 bases and J by 6 bases, leaving 10 bases between them. The germline V gene has CDR1 MNHNS and CDR2 SASEGT. The CDR3 contains 13 residues. CDR3 nucleotide sequence: TGTGCCAGCACTCAGAGGTCTAATTCACCCCTCCACTTT. This sequence encodes CASTQRSNSPLHF.

Only a few counts were recorded for this clonotype. This rearrangement joins TRBV24-1 to TRBJ2-1; TRBD1 matches 7 bases. The V gene end was trimmed by 5 bases and the J gene end by 5 bases; junction bases not matched to a gene: 5. CDR3 length: 14 amino acids. CDR1 and CDR2 (germline): KGHDR, SFDVKD. The DNA for the CDR3 is TGTGCCACCAGTGCTGGACAGGACAACAATGAGCAGTTCTTC. Translating it yields CATSAGQDNNEQFF.

This rearrangement joins TRBV13 to TRBJ2-7, with 9 nucleotides matching TRBD2. The CDR3 length is 17 residues. Germline assignment: CDR1 PRHDT and CDR2 FYEKMQ (reference sequence). V shed 0 bases, J shed 4 bases, and the junction held 10 bases outside the gene matches. CDR3 region: CASSLGVSGGAGYEQYF. The CDR3, as DNA: TGTGCCAGCAGCTTAGGGGTTAGCGGGGGAGCCGGATACGAGCAGTACTTC.